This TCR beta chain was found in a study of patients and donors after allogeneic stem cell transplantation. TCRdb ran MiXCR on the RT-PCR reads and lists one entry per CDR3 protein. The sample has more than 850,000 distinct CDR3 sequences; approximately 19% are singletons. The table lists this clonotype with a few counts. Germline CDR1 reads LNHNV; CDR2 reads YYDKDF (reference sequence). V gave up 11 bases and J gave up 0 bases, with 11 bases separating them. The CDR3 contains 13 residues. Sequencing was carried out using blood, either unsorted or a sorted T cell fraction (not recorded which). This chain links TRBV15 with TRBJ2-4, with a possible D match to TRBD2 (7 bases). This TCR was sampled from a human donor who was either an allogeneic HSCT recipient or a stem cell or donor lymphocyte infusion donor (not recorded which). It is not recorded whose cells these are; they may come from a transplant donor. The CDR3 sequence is CAVGGQAKNIQYF. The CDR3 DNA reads TGTGCCGTGGGGGGGCAAGCCAAAAACATTCAGTACTTC.